This TCR beta chain came from a study of blood T cells in healthy people across ages. The germline V and J ends were trimmed by 0 bases and 4 bases, with 13 bases remaining between them. Per germline, CDR1 MGHRA and CDR2 YSYEKL. The CDR3 is 15 residues long. With respect to this clonotype: Its antigen remains unknown.

The use of a sample-barcoded 5' primer and a J-beta primer mix characterized a second PCR of roughly 7 to 12 cycles. Each CDR3 protein is one row after TCRdb ran MiXCR on the 5' RACE reads. In the table there are approximately 810,000 distinct CDR3 sequences, under 40% of which are singletons. Findings and limits, study-wide: Percentage of naive T cells showed a strong correlation with TCR beta diversity. A roughly linear fall in TCR beta diversity per million T cells was seen with increasing age. PBMC samples, being unsorted, prevented any conclusive comparison of naive and antigen-experienced cells.

The rearrangement links TRBV4-1 to TRBJ2-7; D is unclear. This TCR was sampled from a young man in good health. The specimen was blood. CDR3 DNA: TGCGCCAGCAGCCAAGATCGGGCAGGTTCGTACGAGCAGTACTTC. This gives the protein CASSQDRAGSYEQYF.